The rows below give T cell receptor beta chains drawn from one sample of a study of control samples from healthy donors and cancer patients. Measured with immunoSEQ multiplex PCR; TCRdb has only the in-frame clones, and not every one. Of approximately 50,000 clones in the sample, roughly 86% were seen once. Sequenced sample: PBMCs. These receptors all come from an older woman with lung cancer. Each CDR3 is given with its conserved first and last residue. The D gene is left open where the match is weak. Not every row has a clone size; where given, it reads once, few, many or a size class.

clone size	D gene	V gene	J gene	CDR3 protein	CDR3 DNA
.	.	TRBV2	TRBJ1-1	CASSGESTEAFF	TGTGCCAGCAGTGGTGAGTCCACTGAAGCTTTCTTT
.	.	TRBV5-4	TRBJ2-1	CASSLPGSSYNEQFF	TGTGCCAGCAGCTTGCCGGGGAGCTCCTACAATGAGCAGTTCTTC
.	TRBD1	TRBV30	TRBJ2-1	CAWSVLGTGAYNEQFF	TGTGCCTGGAGTGTACTCGGGACAGGGGCCTACAATGAGCAGTTCTTC
.	.	TRBV19	TRBJ1-5	CASSPINQPQHF	TGTGCCAGTAGTCCAATTAATCAGCCCCAGCATTTT
.	TRBD2	TRBV5-4	TRBJ2-5	CASTETSGSGETQYF	TGTGCCAGCACCGAGACTAGCGGGAGTGGTGAGACCCAGTACTTC
.	TRBD1	TRBV4-1	TRBJ1-1	CASSQEGTGGYHTEAFF	TGCGCCAGCAGCCAAGAAGGGACAGGGGGATATCACACTGAAGCTTTCTTT
.	TRBD2	TRBV10-3	TRBJ2-2	CAIRTRSGGTMNTGELFF	TGTGCCATCAGGACACGTAGCGGGGGGACAATGAACACCGGGGAGCTGTTTTTT
.	.	TRBV18	TRBJ1-2	CASSPSGEYGYTF	TGTGCCAGCTCACCCTCAGGGGAGTATGGCTACACCTTC
.	TRBD2	TRBV5-1	TRBJ2-1	CASSFTTSSSYNEQFF	TGCGCCAGCAGCTTTACGACTAGCAGCTCCTACAATGAGCAGTTCTTC
.	TRBD1	TRBV10-3	TRBJ1-3	CAISESIFSGQGLGNTIYF	TGTGCCATCAGTGAGTCGATCTTTTCGGGACAGGGCCTTGGAAACACCATATATTTT
once	TRBD1	TRBV7-8	TRBJ1-1	CASRAGTVNTEAFF	TGTGCCAGCAGAGCCGGGACAGTGAACACTGAAGCTTTCTTT
.	.	TRBV5-4	TRBJ1-2	CASSLDMDNYGYTF	TGTGCCAGCAGCTTGGATATGGATAACTATGGCTACACCTTC
.	TRBD1	TRBV2	TRBJ1-5	CASGGTGEDQPQHF	TGTGCCAGCGGAGGGACAGGGGAGGATCAGCCCCAGCATTTT
.	.	TRBV5-5	TRBJ1-6	CASSLFTGNSPLHF	TGTGCCAGCAGCTTGTTCACAGGGAATTCACCCCTCCACTTT
.	.	TRBV11-2	TRBJ2-1	CASSPGGQYNEQFF	TGTGCCAGCAGCCCAGGGGGGCAGTACAATGAGCAGTTCTTC
few	.	TRBV11-3	TRBJ2-1	CASSLGFAGFEQFF	TGTGCCAGCAGCTTAGGTTTTGCGGGGTTTGAGCAGTTCTTC
.	.	TRBV28	TRBJ2-2	CASSWGQTNTGELFF	TGTGCCAGCAGTTGGGGACAAACGAACACCGGGGAGCTGTTTTTT
.	.	TRBV27	TRBJ1-2	CASSRRGPDYGYTF	TGTGCCAGCAGCCGCCGGGGGCCGGACTATGGCTACACCTTC
once	.	TRBV7-2	TRBJ1-2	CASSFSHRNGYTF	TGTGCCAGCAGCTTCAGTCACAGAAATGGCTACACCTTC
.	.	TRBV11-3	TRBJ1-1	CASSQGLNTEAFF	TGTGCCAGCAGCCAAGGGTTGAACACTGAAGCTTTCTTT
once	.	TRBV2	TRBJ2-5	CASSMTRGETQYF	TGTGCCAGCAGCATGACTAGAGGGGAGACCCAGTACTTC
.	TRBD2	TRBV7-3	TRBJ2-2	CASSPAALAGGEGGELFF	TGTGCCAGCAGCCCTGCCGCGTTAGCGGGAGGGGAGGGCGGGGAGCTGTTTTTT
once	.	TRBV10-1	TRBJ2-7	CASSVVLGYEQYF	TGCGCCAGCAGTGTTGTTTTAGGGTACGAGCAGTACTTC
.	.	TRBV7-9	TRBJ2-1	CASKQSNEQFF	TGTGCCAGCAAACAGAGCAATGAGCAGTTCTTC
.	TRBD1	TRBV27	TRBJ1-2	CASSWDRGYGYTF	TGTGCCAGCAGTTGGGACAGGGGGTATGGCTACACCTTC
.	.	TRBV12-3/TRBV12-4	TRBJ1-6	CASSLALGSPLHF	TGTGCCAGCAGTTTAGCGCTAGGGTCACCCCTCCACTTT
.	.	TRBV5-1	TRBJ2-5	CASSDETKETQYF	TGCGCCAGCAGCGATGAAACAAAAGAGACCCAGTACTTC
.	.	TRBV23-1	TRBJ1-1	CASPGRKGTEAFF	TGCGCCAGCCCCGGCAGAAAAGGCACTGAAGCTTTCTTT
.	.	TRBV14	TRBJ1-1	CASSRGGPMSPEAFF	TGTGCCAGCAGCCGCGGGGGGCCCATGAGCCCTGAAGCTTTCTTT
.	.	TRBV5-1	TRBJ2-6	CASSPGSGANVLTF	TGCGCCAGCAGTCCCGGCTCTGGGGCCAACGTCCTGACTTTC
.	.	TRBV9	TRBJ1-1	CASSASGRRGTEAFF	TGTGCCAGCAGCGCATCCGGGCGAAGGGGCACTGAAGCTTTCTTT
.	.	TRBV28	TRBJ1-3	CASSPPGGRDTIYF	TGTGCCAGCAGTCCGCCGGGGGGTAGAGACACCATATATTTT
.	.	TRBV4-2	TRBJ1-5	CASSQVEDGNQPQHF	TGTGCCAGCAGCCAAGTGGAGGACGGCAATCAGCCCCAGCATTTT
.	.	TRBV7-3	TRBJ1-2	CASTQSPGSYGYTF	TGTGCCAGCACCCAAAGCCCAGGGTCTTACGGCTACACCTTC
few	TRBD1	TRBV5-6	TRBJ2-7	CASSLSADREIDEQYF	TGTGCCAGCAGCTTGAGTGCGGACAGGGAGATTGACGAGCAGTACTTC
.	.	TRBV10-3	TRBJ2-7	CAISEDRTYEQYF	TGTGCCATCAGTGAGGATAGAACCTACGAGCAGTACTTC
.	.	TRBV10-3	TRBJ2-6	CAISESQGISGANVLTF	TGTGCCATCAGTGAGTCCCAGGGCATTTCTGGGGCCAACGTCCTGACTTTC
.	.	TRBV2	TRBJ1-1	CASTRGLNTEAFF	TGTGCCAGCACCAGGGGCCTGAACACTGAAGCTTTCTTT
.	.	TRBV6-5	TRBJ2-5	CASSYQGGPQTQYF	TGTGCCAGCAGTTACCAGGGGGGACCACAGACCCAGTACTTC
.	.	TRBV27	TRBJ1-2	CASSLRDFGRDGYTF	TGTGCCAGCAGTTTACGAGATTTCGGACGCGATGGCTACACCTTC
.	.	TRBV27	TRBJ1-1	CASSDTANTEAFF	TGTGCCAGCAGTGATACAGCGAACACTGAAGCTTTCTTT
.	.	TRBV6-1	TRBJ2-3	CASSEGTVTTQYF	TGTGCCAGCAGTGAAGGTACGGTTACTACGCAGTATTTT
.	.	TRBV5-1	TRBJ2-7	CASSLRQASIYEQYF	TGCGCCAGCAGCTTGCGACAGGCCTCTATCTACGAGCAGTACTTC
few	TRBD1	TRBV6-5	TRBJ2-7	CASSLAGTGAEQYF	TGTGCCAGCAGTTTGGCCGGGACAGGGGCCGAGCAGTACTTC
.	TRBD1	TRBV12-3/TRBV12-4	TRBJ2-5	CASSPTGKETQYF	TGTGCCAGCAGTCCGACAGGGAAAGAGACCCAGTACTTC
.	.	TRBV18	TRBJ2-2	CASSSFLGSVRELFF	TGTGCCAGCTCATCTTTCCTTGGAAGCGTTCGAGAGCTGTTTTTT
.	TRBD2	TRBV6-2/TRBV6-3	TRBJ2-1	CASTPVGLAGLDEQFF	TGTGCCAGCACCCCCGTCGGTCTAGCGGGATTGGATGAGCAGTTCTTC
.	.	TRBV13	TRBJ2-5	CASSLSWLKGTQYF	TGTGCCAGCAGCTTAAGTTGGCTGAAGGGGACCCAGTACTTC
.	TRBD1	TRBV19	TRBJ1-5	CASGRDRSYSNQPQHF	TGTGCCAGTGGTAGGGACAGATCTTATAGCAATCAGCCCCAGCATTTT
once	.	TRBV29-1	TRBJ2-3	CSVAITDTQYF	TGCAGCGTTGCGATCACAGATACGCAGTATTTT
.	.	TRBV11-2	TRBJ2-7	CASSLGQRSYEQYF	TGTGCCAGCAGCTTAGGTCAACGGTCCTACGAGCAGTACTTC
.	.	TRBV18	TRBJ2-2	CASSPRRDLSGELFF	TGTGCCAGCTCACCGCGACGGGACCTTTCCGGGGAGCTGTTTTTT
.	.	TRBV9	TRBJ2-5	CASSVVGASETQYF	TGTGCCAGCAGCGTAGTAGGGGCGTCGGAGACCCAGTACTTC
.	.	TRBV7-3	TRBJ2-3	CASSLGTDTQYF	TGTGCCAGCAGCCTCGGCACAGATACGCAGTATTTT
.	.	TRBV29-1	TRBJ2-1	CSAPRGPYNEQFF	TGCAGCGCGCCTCGGGGACCCTACAATGAGCAGTTCTTC
.	TRBD2	TRBV9	TRBJ2-3	CASSVGGGFTDTQYF	TGTGCCAGCAGCGTAGGCGGGGGGTTCACAGATACGCAGTATTTT
.	.	TRBV6-1	TRBJ2-7	CASSEMVNYEQYF	TGTGCCAGCAGTGAAATGGTGAACTACGAGCAGTACTTC
once	TRBD1	TRBV5-1	TRBJ1-2	CASSTGTGGSGHYGYTF	TGCGCCAGCAGCACCGGGACAGGGGGTTCCGGGCACTATGGCTACACCTTC